This entry lists 13 T cell receptor beta chains sequenced from one sample in a study of T cell responses to AZD1222 COVID-19 vaccine. TCRdb keeps only in-frame clones here, not all; method: immunoSEQ multiplex PCR. Of over 70,000 clones in the sample, about 83% were seen once. Sequenced here: peripheral blood, sampled 28 days after the second dose of the MenACWY control vaccine. These receptors were taken from an adult who received the MenACWY meningococcal vaccine as a control.

V usage is TRBV4-1 and J usage is TRBJ2-2; D remains unclear. The CDR3 length is 16 residues. With 0 bases removed from V and 0 bases from J, the gap between germline ends came to 8 bases. Germline loops: CDR1 MGHRA, CDR2 YSYEKL. The CDR3 nucleotides are TGCGCCAGCAGCCAAGAGGACGGATCGAACACCGGGGAGCTGTTTTTT. This gives the protein CASSQEDGSNTGELFF.

This clone has just one count. The J gene is TRBJ2-1, the V gene TRBV19; no definite D call. Trimming shortened V by 1 base and J by 11 bases, and 9 bases separated the two germline ends. The CDR3 is 12 amino acids. CDR1 is LNHDA and CDR2 is SQIVND in the germline V gene (reference sequence). The CDR3 bases are TGTGCCAGTAGTATAGCGCGGAATCAGCAGTTCTTC. Its protein product is CASSIARNQQFF.

V is TRBV28 and J is TRBJ1-5; TRBD1 might be the D (5 bases). CDR3 length: 11 residues. Germline V gene data show CDR1 as MDHEN and CDR2 as SYDVKM. CDR3: CPGESNQPQHF. The CDR3 nucleotides are TGTCCGGGGGAGAGCAATCAGCCCCAGCATTTT.

This chain links TRBV19 with TRBJ1-2; TRBD1 matches 9 bases. CDR3 length equals 17 residues. With 3 bases clipped from V and 2 bases from J, the junction kept 10 bases outside the gene matches. Germline assignment: CDR1 LNHDA and CDR2 SQIVND (reference sequence). CDR3 coding DNA: TGTGCCAGTAGTATCCGGGACAGGGTTGGGGCAAACTATGGCTACACCTTC. Residues: CASSIRDRVGANYGYTF.

This clone has just a few counts. This chain uses TRBV9 with TRBJ1-1; no reliable D call. The ends were cut back, 3 bases at V and 0 bases at J, with 6 bases in the middle. The CDR3 contains 13 residues. The germline V gene encodes CDR1 SGDLS and CDR2 YYNGEE. In DNA form, the CDR3 reads TGTGCCAGCAGCGCCTACATGAACACTGAAGCTTTCTTT. Its protein is CASSAYMNTEAFF.

This clone has only one observation. The rearrangement links TRBV3-1 (or the pseudogene TRBV3-2) to TRBJ1-1; maybe TRBD1 (6 bases). V was clipped by 7 bases and J by 6 bases, with 12 bases between them. This CDR3 comprises 12 residues. Germline V gene sequence: CDR1 LGHDT, CDR2 YNNKEL (reference sequence). The CDR3 protein is CASTGGAAEAFF. The CDR3 DNA sequence: TGTGCCAGCACTGGGGGGGCAGCTGAAGCTTTCTTT.

The sample holds a few counts of this clone. This chain connects TRBV6-1 to TRBJ1-4; a weak D match, TRBD1 (5 bases). Trimming removed 3 bases at V and 2 bases at J, with 13 bases between. The CDR3 consists of 16 residues. CDR1 is MNHNS, CDR2 SASEGT, per germline. This CDR3 reads CASSDDWAGTNEKLFF. The CDR3 coding sequence is TGTGCCAGCAGTGACGATTGGGCAGGGACTAATGAAAAACTGTTTTTT.

The rearrangement links TRBV5-4 to TRBJ1-2, with no clear D. V dropped 4 bases and J dropped 2 bases, with 21 bases sitting between them. CDR1 SGHNT and CDR2 YYREEE come from the germline V gene (reference sequence). This CDR3 is built from 17 residues. CDR3 sequence: CASSPSLAGTRNYGYTF. CDR3 DNA sequence: TGTGCCAGCAGCCCAAGCTTAGCGGGAACTCGAAACTATGGCTACACCTTC.

The chain recombines TRBV5-4 with TRBJ2-5; D is ambiguous. V lost 1 base and J 0 bases, leaving 4 bases between the germline ends. There are 13 residues in the CDR3. Germline assignment: CDR1 SGHNT and CDR2 YYREEE (reference sequence). The chain's CDR3 is CASSLSDQETQYF. CDR3 coding DNA: TGTGCCAGCAGCTTGTCGGACCAAGAGACCCAGTACTTC. The complete variable domain, with remaining parts taken from reference TRBV5-4 and TRBJ2-5, reads ETGVTQSPTHLIKTRGQQVTLRCSSQSGHNTVSWYQQALGQGPQFIFQYYREEENGRGNFPPRFSGLQFPNYSSELNVNALELDDSALYLCASSLSDQETQYFGPGTRLLVL.

This clone appeared once. V and J are TRBV5-4 and TRBJ1-2, with D unclear. The V end was cut by 4 bases, the J end by 6 bases, with 16 bases between. There are 14 residues in the CDR3. The germline CDR1 and CDR2 sequences are SGHNT and YYREEE (reference sequence). CDR3 sequence: CASSAKQTIDGYTF. Here the CDR3 DNA reads TGTGCCAGCAGCGCAAAGCAGACAATTGATGGCTACACCTTC.

V is TRBV10-3 and J is TRBJ2-3, with D uncertain. CDR1 is ENHRY and CDR2 is SYGVKD in the germline V gene. V was pared by 3 bases and J by 3 bases, with 16 bases between. This CDR3 comprises 16 residues. CDR3 nucleotides: TGTGCCATCAGTGACCCCCCCAGAAGGGTTACAGATACGCAGTATTTT. Its translation is CAISDPPRRVTDTQYF.

The gene calls are TRBV28 and TRBJ1-3; TRBD1 aligns across 10 bases. This CDR3 has 16 residues. V gave up 5 bases and J gave up 3 bases; unmatched junction bases: 7. Germline CDR1 reads MDHEN; CDR2 reads SYDVKM. The CDR3: CASSTTGTGDGNTIYF. CDR3 sequence (DNA): TGTGCCAGCAGTACAACAGGGACAGGGGATGGAAACACCATATATTTT.

This clone was seen a handful of times. J is TRBJ1-1 and V is TRBV3-1 (or the pseudogene TRBV3-2); tentatively, D is TRBD1 (5 bases). The V gene's germline CDR1 is LGHDT and CDR2 YNNKEL (reference sequence). The V and J ends lost 1 base and 0 bases respectively, with 9 bases between them. The CDR3 runs 15 residues. The CDR3 spells CASSQGRGMNTEAFF. CDR3 bases: TGTGCCAGCAGCCAAGGGAGGGGCATGAACACTGAAGCTTTCTTT.